The present TCR beta chain was sequenced within a study of CD8+ T cells in alopecia areata. Across the whole study: Affected scalp percentage gauged treated patients' severity. General observations from the study: In patients, TCRs were shared less clearly than in mice, and HLA may possibly be involved.

Regarding this clone: Its antigen is unknown.

Treatment in this sample: oral pan-JAK inhibitor, 5-10 mg twice daily. The investigators collected lesional scalp punch biopsies and peripheral blood from alopecia areata patients. The CDR3 length is 17 residues. Germline V CDR1 and CDR2: SGHRS, YFSETQ. V gave up 0 bases and J gave up 4 bases, with 17 bases separating them. cDNA prepared by RNA extraction and subsequent reverse transcription served as the template for sequencing. The protocol was immunoSEQ multiplex PCR, while the TCRdb copy is restricted to in-frame clones and leaves out a portion. Among roughly 7,200 clones listed, approximately 71% were seen once.

The V and J genes are TRBV5-1 and TRBJ1-3; TRBD1 is a possible D gene (6 bases). The specimen comprised skin, sampled at week 4, from a patient treated with tofacitinib. The TCR sequence derives from a human donor with alopecia areata. This CDR3 is CASSLAFTGTLGNTIYF. CDR3 DNA sequence: TGCGCCAGCAGCTTGGCCTTCACAGGGACCCTGGGAAACACCATATATTTT.